This T cell receptor beta chain was captured by sequencing in a study of T-cell reconstitution after alpha-beta-depleted transplantation in children. With respect to this clonotype: The antigen remains unidentified.

Using unique molecular identifiers, the investigators prepared the TCRbeta library. TCRdb re-derived calls from the PCR reads in MiXCR, one entry per CDR3 protein. The sample contains hundreds of thousands of distinct CDR3 sequences, 15% to 20% of which appear only once. The germline V gene has CDR1 SQVTM and CDR2 ANQGSEA. The CDR3 spans 14 residues. Trimming removed 1 base at V and 6 bases at J, with 12 bases between. Study findings and constraints: Elevated TCRbeta diversity at day 60 was traced, in some patients, to surviving recipient T cells and thymic progenitors. Reportedly, only several hundred clones from non-depleted graft cells drove alpha-beta T-cell counts at about two months. Newly produced T cells mostly accounted for T-cell counts and diversity one year post-transplant.

The source was PBMCs, mostly from graft donor cells, collected 360 days after TCRalphabeta/CD19-depleted stem cell transplant. V gene TRBV29-1 combines with J gene TRBJ2-2; TRBD2 is a possible D gene (5 bases). The source is a male patient aged 2-15 years who had a stem cell transplant for acute lymphoblastic leukemia, so the T cells may come from the graft donor. Here the CDR3 reads CSVEVAYLSGELFF. The DNA of the CDR3 is TGCAGCGTTGAAGTAGCGTATCTTTCCGGGGAGCTGTTTTTT.